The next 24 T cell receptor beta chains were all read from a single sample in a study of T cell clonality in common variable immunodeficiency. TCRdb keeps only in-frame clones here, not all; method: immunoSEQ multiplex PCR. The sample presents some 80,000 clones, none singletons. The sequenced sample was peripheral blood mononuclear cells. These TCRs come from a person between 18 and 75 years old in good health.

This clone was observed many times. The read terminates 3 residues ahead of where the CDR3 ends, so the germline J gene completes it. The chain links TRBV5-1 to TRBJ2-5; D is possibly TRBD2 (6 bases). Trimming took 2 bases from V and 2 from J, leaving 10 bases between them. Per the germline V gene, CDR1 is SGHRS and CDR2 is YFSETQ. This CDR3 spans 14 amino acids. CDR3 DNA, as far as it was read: TGCGCCAGCAGCTTTGGAGGGGAGCAAGAGACC. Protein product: CASSFGGEQET. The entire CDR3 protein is CASSFGGEQETQYF.

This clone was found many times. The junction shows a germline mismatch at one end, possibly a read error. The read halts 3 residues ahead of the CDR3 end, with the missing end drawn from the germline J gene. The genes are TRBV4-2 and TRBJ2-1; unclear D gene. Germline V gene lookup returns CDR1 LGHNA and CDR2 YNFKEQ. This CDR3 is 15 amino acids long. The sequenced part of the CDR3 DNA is TGCGCCAGCAGCCAAGTTACCTTCGAGGTGAATGAG. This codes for CASSQVTFEVNE. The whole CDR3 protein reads CASSQVTFEVNEQFF.

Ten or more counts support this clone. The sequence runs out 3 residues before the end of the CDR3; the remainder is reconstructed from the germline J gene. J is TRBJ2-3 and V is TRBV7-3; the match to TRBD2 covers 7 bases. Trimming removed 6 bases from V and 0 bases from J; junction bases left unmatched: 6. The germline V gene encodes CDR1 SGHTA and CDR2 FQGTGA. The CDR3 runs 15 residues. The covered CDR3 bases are TGTGCCAGCAGACCGAGCGGGACTAGCACAGATACG. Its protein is CASRPSGTSTDT. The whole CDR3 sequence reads CASRPSGTSTDTQYF.

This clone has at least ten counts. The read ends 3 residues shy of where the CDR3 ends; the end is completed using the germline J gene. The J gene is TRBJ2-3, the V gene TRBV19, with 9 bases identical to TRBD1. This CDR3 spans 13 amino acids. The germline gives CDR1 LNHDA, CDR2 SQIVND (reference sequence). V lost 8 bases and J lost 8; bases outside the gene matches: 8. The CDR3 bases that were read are TGTGCCAGTGGGACAGGGTCGCGTGGTACG. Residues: CASGTGSRGT. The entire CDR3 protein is CASGTGSRGTQYF. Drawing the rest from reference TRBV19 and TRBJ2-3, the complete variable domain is DGGITQSPKYLFRKEGQNVTLSCEQNLNHDAMYWYRQDPGQGLRLIYYSQIVNDFQKGDIAEGYSVSREKKESFPLTVTSAQKNPTAFYLCASGTGSRGTQYFGPGTRLTVL.

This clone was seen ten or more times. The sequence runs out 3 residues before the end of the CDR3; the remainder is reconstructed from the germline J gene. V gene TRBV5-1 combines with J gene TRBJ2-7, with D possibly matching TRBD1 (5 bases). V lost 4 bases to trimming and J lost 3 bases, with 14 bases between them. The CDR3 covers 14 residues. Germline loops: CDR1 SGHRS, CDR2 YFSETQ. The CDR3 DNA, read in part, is TGCGCCAGCAGCCCTGGGGCCCTCCTCTACGAG. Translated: CASSPGALLYE. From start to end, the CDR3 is CASSPGALLYEQYF.

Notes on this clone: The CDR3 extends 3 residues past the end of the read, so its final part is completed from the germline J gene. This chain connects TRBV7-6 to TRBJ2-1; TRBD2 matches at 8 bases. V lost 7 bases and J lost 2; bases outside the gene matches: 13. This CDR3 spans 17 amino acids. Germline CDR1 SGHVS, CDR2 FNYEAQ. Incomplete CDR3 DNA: TGTGCCAGCAAGCTTGAGGGACTAGGGAGCCCCTACAATGAG. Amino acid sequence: CASKLEGLGSPYNE. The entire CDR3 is CASKLEGLGSPYNEQFF.

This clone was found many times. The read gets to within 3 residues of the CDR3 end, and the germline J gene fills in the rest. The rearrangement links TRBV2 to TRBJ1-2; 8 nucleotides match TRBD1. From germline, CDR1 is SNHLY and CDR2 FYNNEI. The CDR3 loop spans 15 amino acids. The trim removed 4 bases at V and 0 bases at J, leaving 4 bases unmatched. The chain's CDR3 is CASSVGQGPNYGYTF. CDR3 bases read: TGTGCCAGCAGTGTCGGACAGGGACCTAACTATGGC.

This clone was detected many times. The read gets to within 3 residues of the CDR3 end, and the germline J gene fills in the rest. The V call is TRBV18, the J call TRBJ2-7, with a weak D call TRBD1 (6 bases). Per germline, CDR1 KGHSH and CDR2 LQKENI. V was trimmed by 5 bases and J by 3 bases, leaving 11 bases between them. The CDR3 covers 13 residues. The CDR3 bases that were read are TGTGCCAGCTCAAAGGACAGTAGCTACGAG. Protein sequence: CASSKDSSYE. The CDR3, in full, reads CASSKDSSYEQYF. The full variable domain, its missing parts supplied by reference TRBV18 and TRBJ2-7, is NAGVMQNPRHLVRRRGQEARLRCSPMKGHSHVYWYRQLPEEGLKFMVYLQKENIIDESGMPKERFSAEFPKEGPSILRIQQVVRGDSAAYFCASSKDSSYEQYFGPGTRLTVT.

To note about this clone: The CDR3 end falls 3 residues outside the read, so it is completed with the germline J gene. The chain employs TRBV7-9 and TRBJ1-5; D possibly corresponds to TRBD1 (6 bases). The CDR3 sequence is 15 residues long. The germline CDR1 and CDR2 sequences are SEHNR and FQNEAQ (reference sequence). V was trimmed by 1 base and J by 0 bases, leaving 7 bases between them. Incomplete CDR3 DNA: TGTGCCAGCAGCTTAGGGACAGTTAGCAATCAGCCC. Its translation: CASSLGTVSNQP. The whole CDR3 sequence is CASSLGTVSNQPQHF.

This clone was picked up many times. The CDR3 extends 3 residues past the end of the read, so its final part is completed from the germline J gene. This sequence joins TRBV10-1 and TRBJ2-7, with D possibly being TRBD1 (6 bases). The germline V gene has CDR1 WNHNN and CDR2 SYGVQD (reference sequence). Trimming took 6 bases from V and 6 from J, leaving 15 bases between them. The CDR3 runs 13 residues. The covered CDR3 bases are TGCGCCAGCAGCGACTACAGGGCTGGCGAG. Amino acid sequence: CASSDYRAGE. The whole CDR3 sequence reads CASSDYRAGEQYF.

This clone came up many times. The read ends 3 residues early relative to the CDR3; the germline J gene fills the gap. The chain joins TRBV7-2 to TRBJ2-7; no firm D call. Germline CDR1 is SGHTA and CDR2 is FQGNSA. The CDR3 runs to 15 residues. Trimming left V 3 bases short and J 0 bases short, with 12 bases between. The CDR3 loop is CASSFGIAVSYEQYF. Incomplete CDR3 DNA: TGTGCCAGCAGCTTCGGAATTGCGGTCTCCTACGAG.

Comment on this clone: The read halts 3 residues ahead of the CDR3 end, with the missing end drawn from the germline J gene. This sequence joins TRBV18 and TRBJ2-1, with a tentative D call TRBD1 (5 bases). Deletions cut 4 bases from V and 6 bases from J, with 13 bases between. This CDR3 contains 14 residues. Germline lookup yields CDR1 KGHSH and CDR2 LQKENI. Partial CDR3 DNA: TGTGCCAGCTCACTCGACACAGGCGGCAATGAG. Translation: CASSLDTGGNE. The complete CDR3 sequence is CASSLDTGGNEQFF.

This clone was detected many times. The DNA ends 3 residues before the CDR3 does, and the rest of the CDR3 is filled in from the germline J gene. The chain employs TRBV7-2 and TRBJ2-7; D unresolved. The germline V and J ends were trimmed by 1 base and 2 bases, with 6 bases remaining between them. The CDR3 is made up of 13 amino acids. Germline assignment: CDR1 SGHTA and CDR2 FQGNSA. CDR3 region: CASSLDITYEQYF. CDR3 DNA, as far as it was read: TGTGCCAGCAGCTTAGACATCACCTACGAG. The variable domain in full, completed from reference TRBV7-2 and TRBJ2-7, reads GAGVSQSPSNKVTEKGKDVELRCDPISGHTALYWYRQSLGQGLEFLIYFQGNSAPDKSGLPSDRFSAERTGGSVSTLTIQRTQQEDSAVYLCASSLDITYEQYFGPGTRLTVT.

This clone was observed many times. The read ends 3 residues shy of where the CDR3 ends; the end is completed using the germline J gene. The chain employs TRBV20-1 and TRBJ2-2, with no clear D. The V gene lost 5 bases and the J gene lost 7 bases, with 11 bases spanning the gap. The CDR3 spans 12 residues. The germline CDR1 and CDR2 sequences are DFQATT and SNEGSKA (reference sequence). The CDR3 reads CSAQPRNGELFF. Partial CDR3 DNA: TGCAGTGCTCAACCTAGGAACGGGGAG.

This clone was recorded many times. The sequenced part of the CDR3 DNA is TGCAGTGCTAGACGCGACTTGAACACAGATACG. This translates into CSARRDLNTDT. The whole CDR3 reads CSARRDLNTDTQYF. The gene calls are TRBV20-1 and TRBJ2-3; the D is unclear. The read is 3 residues too short to cover the CDR3 end, so that end is filled in from the germline J gene. V gave up 2 bases and J gave up 2 bases, with 11 bases separating them. Germline V CDR1 and CDR2: DFQATT, SNEGSKA (reference sequence). The CDR3 covers 14 residues.

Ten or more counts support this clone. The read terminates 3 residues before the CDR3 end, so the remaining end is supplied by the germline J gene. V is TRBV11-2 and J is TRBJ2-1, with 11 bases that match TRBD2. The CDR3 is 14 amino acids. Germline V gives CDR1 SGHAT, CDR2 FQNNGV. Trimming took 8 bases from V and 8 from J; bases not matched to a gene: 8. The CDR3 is CASGTSGRTDEQFF. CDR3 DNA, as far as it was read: TGTGCCAGCGGTACTAGCGGGAGAACCGATGAG.

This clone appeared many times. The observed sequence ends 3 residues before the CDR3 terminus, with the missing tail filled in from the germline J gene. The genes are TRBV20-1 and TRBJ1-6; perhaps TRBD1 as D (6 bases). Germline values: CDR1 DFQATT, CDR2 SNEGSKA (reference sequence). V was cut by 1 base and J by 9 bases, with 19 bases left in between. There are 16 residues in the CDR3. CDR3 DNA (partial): TGCAGTGCTAGAGCGGGGACACCATCTAAAGGTTCACCC. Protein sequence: CSARAGTPSKGSP. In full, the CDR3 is CSARAGTPSKGSPLHF.

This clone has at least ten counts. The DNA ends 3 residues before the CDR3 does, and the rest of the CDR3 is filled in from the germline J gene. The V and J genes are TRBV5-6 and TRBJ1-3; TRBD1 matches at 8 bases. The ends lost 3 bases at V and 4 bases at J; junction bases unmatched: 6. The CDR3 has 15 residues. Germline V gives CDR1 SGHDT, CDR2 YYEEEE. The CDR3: CASSSTGVIGNTIYF. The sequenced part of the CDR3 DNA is TGTGCCAGCAGCTCGACAGGGGTTATCGGAAACACC.

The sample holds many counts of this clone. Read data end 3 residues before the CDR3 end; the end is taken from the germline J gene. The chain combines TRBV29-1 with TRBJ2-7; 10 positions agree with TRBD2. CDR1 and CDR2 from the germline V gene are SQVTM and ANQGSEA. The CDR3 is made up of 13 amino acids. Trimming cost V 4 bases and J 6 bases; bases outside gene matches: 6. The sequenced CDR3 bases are TGCAGCGTTGCCAGCGGGAGGGCCCGCGAG. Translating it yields CSVASGRARE. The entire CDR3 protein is CSVASGRAREQYF.

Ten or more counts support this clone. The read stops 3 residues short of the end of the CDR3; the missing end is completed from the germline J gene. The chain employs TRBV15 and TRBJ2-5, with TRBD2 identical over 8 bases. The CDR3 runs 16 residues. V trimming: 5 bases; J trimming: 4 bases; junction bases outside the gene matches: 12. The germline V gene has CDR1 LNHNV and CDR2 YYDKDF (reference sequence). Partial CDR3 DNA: TGTGCCACCAGCCCCTTTACCGGGACTAGTCCAGAGACC. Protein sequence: CATSPFTGTSPET. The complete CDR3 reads CATSPFTGTSPETQYF.

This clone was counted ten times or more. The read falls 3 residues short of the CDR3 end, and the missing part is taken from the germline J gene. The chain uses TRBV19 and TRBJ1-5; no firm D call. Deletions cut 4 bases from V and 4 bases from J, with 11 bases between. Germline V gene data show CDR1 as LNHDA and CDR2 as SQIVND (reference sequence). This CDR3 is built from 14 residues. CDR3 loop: CASSRLADNQPQHF. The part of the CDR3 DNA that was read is TGTGCCAGTAGTAGGTTGGCAGATAATCAGCCC.

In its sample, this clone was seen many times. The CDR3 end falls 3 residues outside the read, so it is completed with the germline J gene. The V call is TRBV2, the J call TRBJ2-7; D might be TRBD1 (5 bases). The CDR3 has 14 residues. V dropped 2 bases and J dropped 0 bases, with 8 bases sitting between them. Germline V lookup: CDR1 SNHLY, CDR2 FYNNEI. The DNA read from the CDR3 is TGTGCCAGCAGTGAACAGGGTGGCTCCTACGAG. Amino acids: CASSEQGGSYE. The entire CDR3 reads CASSEQGGSYEQYF.

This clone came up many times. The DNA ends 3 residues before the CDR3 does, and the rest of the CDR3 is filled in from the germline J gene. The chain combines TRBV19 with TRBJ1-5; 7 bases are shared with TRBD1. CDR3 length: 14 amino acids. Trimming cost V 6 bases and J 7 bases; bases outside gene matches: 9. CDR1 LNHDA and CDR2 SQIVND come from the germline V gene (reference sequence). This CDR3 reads CASRMTGMEQPQHF. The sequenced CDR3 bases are TGTGCCAGTAGGATGACAGGGATGGAACAGCCC.

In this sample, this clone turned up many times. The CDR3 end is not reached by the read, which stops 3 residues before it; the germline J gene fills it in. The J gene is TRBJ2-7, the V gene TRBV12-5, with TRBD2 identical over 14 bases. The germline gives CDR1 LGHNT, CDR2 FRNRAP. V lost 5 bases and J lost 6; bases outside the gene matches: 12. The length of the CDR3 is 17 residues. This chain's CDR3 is CASGAQDGTSGSGEQYF. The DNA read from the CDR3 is TGTGCTAGTGGTGCACAAGATGGGACTAGCGGGAGCGGCGAG.